Given below is one TCR beta chain in context. The antigen remains unidentified. The sample comes from a study of T cell responses to AZD1222 COVID-19 vaccine. Study outcomes and limitations: White British people made up most donors, females outnumbered males, and clonal diversity was possibly underestimated. Mapped onto spike, vaccine-associated CD4 TCRs spanned it and were dominant at 160-218 and 743-854. AZD1222 recipients seropositive at baseline numbered only 6 or 7. Reportedly, close to half of spike-specific TCRs are directed against unmutated variant regions.

Sequencing was performed with immunoSEQ multiplex PCR; in TCRdb, only in-frame clones are kept and a portion is missing. The table has just under 80,000 clones, roughly nine tenths seen once. The clonotype comes from an adult who received the AZD1222 COVID-19 vaccine. The source material was peripheral blood, sampled 28 days after the second AZD1222 dose.

DNA for the CDR3: TGTGCCAGCAGCAGAGACAGTAGCAATCAGCCCCAGCATTTT. This codes for CASSRDSSNQPQHF. J is TRBJ1-5 and V is TRBV11-2; maybe TRBD1 (5 bases). The CDR3 has 14 amino acids. CDR1 is SGHAT, CDR2 FQNNGV, per germline. V lost 5 bases and J 0 bases, leaving 8 bases between the germline ends. Complete variable domain (other parts from reference TRBV11-2 and TRBJ1-5): EAGVAQSPRYKIIEKRQSVAFWCNPISGHATLYWYQQILGQGPKLLIQFQNNGVVDDSQLPKDRFSAERLKGVDSTLKIQPAKLEDSAVYLCASSRDSSNQPQHFGDGTRLSIL.